The clone carrying this T cell receptor (beta chain) has a count of ten or more. The time point was: pre-sensitization, week 0. The treatment here: therapeutic diphenylcyclopropenone sensitization with weekly scalp DPC. RNA extraction used unfractionated whole blood as the source of total RNA. This entry is derived from a study of human T cells and chemical hapten exposure. A single record per CDR3 protein comes from TCRdb applying MiXCR to the RACE reads. The data show 100,000 to 150,000 distinct CDR3 sequences, 13% seen once. V was pared by 7 bases and J by 3 bases, with 6 bases of the junction left unmatched. The CDR3 covers 13 residues. Germline V gene lookup returns CDR1 SQVTM and CDR2 ANQGSEA.

This sequence joins TRBV29-1 and TRBJ2-1, with 7 bases lining up with TRBD1. This clonotype originated in a woman between 18 and 29 years old with alopecia areata. Some clones in this sample may be carry-over from other donors' samples. The material was whole blood, obtained in connection with sensitization to the hapten diphenylcyclopropenone (DPC). CDR3: CSAGTVDYNEQFF. In nucleotides, the CDR3 is TGCAGCGCTGGGACAGTTGACTACAATGAGCAGTTCTTC.